The clone carrying this T cell receptor (beta chain) occurred a few times. These data come from a study of blood T cells in healthy people across ages. Germline values: CDR1 SGHAT, CDR2 FQNNGV. The CDR3 loop spans 15 amino acids. With V trimmed by 7 bases and J by 13 bases, 14 bases remained unmatched. The authors drew around 11 milliliters of peripheral blood from each donor. Researchers isolated at least 7 million PBMCs per sample. A second about 7 to 12 cycle PCR used barcoded and J-beta primers. All samples gave at least 2.5 million CDR3-containing paired-end reads. TCRdb independently ran MiXCR on the 5' RACE reads; one entry per CDR3 protein. The table has approximately 1,700,000 distinct CDR3 sequences, around 40% seen once.

This chain links TRBV11-2 with TRBJ2-4, with 12 bases matching TRBD1. Sequencing input: blood. This receptor was obtained from a human donor in good health. The CDR3 spells CASTSGQGAHNEQYF. The CDR3 coding sequence is TGTGCCAGCACCTCGGGACAGGGGGCCCACAATGAGCAGTACTTC.